Each of the 30 T cell receptor beta chains below was sequenced from the same sample in a study of Graves' ophthalmopathy and Graves' hyperthyroidism. Amplification targeted the TCR beta CDR3 regions, with RNA transcripts as the source material. A first-round RT-PCR used HTBI primers, followed by a second-round multiplex PCR. TCRdb independently ran MiXCR on the multiplex PCR reads; one entry per CDR3 protein. This table has about 400,000 distinct CDR3 sequences, around 21% appearing once. The sequenced material came from peripheral blood. The receptors stem from a woman aged 18 to 35 with stable Graves' hyperthyroidism.

This clonotype was recorded many times. The V gene is TRBV15, the J gene TRBJ2-7; D remains unclear. CDR3 length equals 15 residues. V lost 0 bases, J lost 2 bases, and 11 bases lay in between. Germline loops: CDR1 LNHNV, CDR2 YYDKDF (reference sequence). CDR3 sequence reads: CATSRDPHATYEQYF. The DNA of the CDR3 is TGTGCCACCAGCAGAGATCCGCACGCTACCTACGAGCAGTACTTC.

This chain connects TRBV5-1 to TRBJ2-5; TRBD2 might be the D (6 bases). The V end lost 1 base, the J end lost 2 bases, and 12 bases lay between the germline ends. Germline V gene lookup returns CDR1 SGHRS and CDR2 YFSETQ. The length of the CDR3 is 15 residues. In DNA form, the CDR3 reads TGCGCCAGCAGCTTGAGGCCGGGAGCACAAGAGACCCAGTACTTC. Translation: CASSLRPGAQETQYF.

At least ten counts were recorded for this clonotype. The chain couples TRBV6-1 to TRBJ2-5; the D gene is possibly TRBD1 (6 bases). The CDR3 spans 14 residues. V lost 5 bases and J 5 bases, leaving 15 bases between the germline ends. The germline V gene has CDR1 MNHNS and CDR2 SASEGT. The CDR3 region is CASSKRQVVETQYF. The CDR3 DNA follows: TGTGCCAGCAGTAAGCGACAGGTCGTGGAGACCCAGTACTTC.

This clonotype has only a few counts. V usage is TRBV7-9 and J usage is TRBJ2-1; D is uncertain. CDR1 is SEHNR, CDR2 FQNEAQ, per germline (reference sequence). V was cut by 2 bases and J by 6 bases, with 11 bases left in between. The CDR3 extends over 14 amino acids. The CDR3: CASSLPFLGNEQFF. The CDR3, as DNA: TGTGCCAGCAGCTTACCCTTCTTGGGCAATGAGCAGTTCTTC.

This clonotype was observed many times. This chain links TRBV6-2 or TRBV6-3 with TRBJ1-2, with TRBD1 identical over 10 bases. This CDR3 has 16 amino acids. J lost 7 bases, V lost 2 bases, and 10 bases had no gene match. Germline CDR1 and CDR2: MNHEY and SVGEGT. As DNA, the CDR3 is TGTGCCAGCAGTTACATCGGGGACAGGGGACCTCGTGGCTACACCTTC. Protein product: CASSYIGDRGPRGYTF.

This clonotype was observed many times. CDR3 coding DNA: TGTGCCAGCAGTGGTAGTAAATTCGAGCAGTACTTC. Its protein product is CASSGSKFEQYF. The chain combines TRBV27 with TRBJ2-7; no clear D gene. The V end was cut by 5 bases, the J end by 6 bases, with 11 bases between. Per the germline V gene, CDR1 is MNHEY and CDR2 is SMNVEV (reference sequence). The CDR3 totals 12 residues.

The J gene is TRBJ2-5, the V gene TRBV12-3 or TRBV12-4, with 7 positions matching TRBD2. The CDR3 is made up of 14 amino acids. V shed 7 bases, J shed 3 bases, and the junction held 8 bases outside the gene matches. This chain's CDR3 is CASTFEAGEETQYF. In nucleotides, the CDR3 is TGTGCCAGCACCTTTGAGGCGGGGGAAGAGACCCAGTACTTC.

This clonotype was detected many times. This chain connects TRBV12-3 or TRBV12-4 to TRBJ2-6; D call uncertain. This CDR3 has 15 residues. The ends were cut back, 6 bases at V and 4 bases at J, with 13 bases in the middle. The CDR3 here is CASSSRRAGANVLTF. The CDR3 coding sequence is TGTGCCAGCAGCTCTCGACGTGCAGGGGCCAACGTCCTGACTTTC.

In its sample, this clonotype was seen many times. This chain joins TRBV20-1 and TRBJ1-1; D gene uncertain. In germline, CDR1 is DFQATT, CDR2 SNEGSKA (reference sequence). CDR3 length: 11 amino acids. Trimming left V 7 bases short and J 1 base short, with 7 bases between. CDR3: CSGATNTEAFF. The CDR3 DNA follows: TGCAGTGGGGCAACGAACACTGAAGCTTTCTTT.

As concerns this clonotype: The missing conserved phenylalanine or tryptophan at the end of this CDR3 makes a read error likely. Because the CDR3's place on the DNA is in doubt, the DNA is left out and the CDR3 is given as listed by TCRdb. The V gene is TRBV24-1, the J gene TRBJ1-5; TRBD1 reflects the table's D call only, with no check against the DNA. CDR1 KGHDR and CDR2 SFDVKD come from the germline V gene. The CDR3 length equals 17 residues, ends included. The CDR3 is CATSDSRTDYSNQPQQY.

This clonotype was seen repeatedly, ten times or more. The rearrangement links TRBV30 to TRBJ2-2; 10 positions agree with TRBD2. Losses at the gene ends were 2 bases for V and 4 bases for J; bases not matched to a gene: 7. CDR3 size: 16 residues. In germline, CDR1 is GTSNPN, CDR2 SVGIG (reference sequence). The CDR3 region has the DNA TGTGCCTGGAGTCGGTTAGCGGGAGGATCCACCGGGGAGCTGTTTTTT. This gives the protein CAWSRLAGGSTGELFF.

This clonotype was detected many times. The J gene is TRBJ2-7, the V gene TRBV24-1, with 7 positions matching TRBD1. Germline CDR1 KGHDR, CDR2 SFDVKD. This CDR3 is built from 15 residues. The V and J ends lost 4 bases and 5 bases, in that order; junction bases with no gene match: 10. The CDR3: CATSDWDSPNDEQYF. In DNA, the CDR3 is TGTGCCACCAGTGACTGGGACAGCCCAAACGACGAGCAGTACTTC.

This clonotype has a count of ten or more. This sequence joins TRBV9 and TRBJ1-1, with D maybe TRBD1 (5 bases). Germline CDR1 reads SGDLS; CDR2 reads YYNGEE. With 5 bases removed from V and 11 bases from J, the gap between germline ends came to 25 bases. This CDR3 region has 15 residues. The CDR3 sequence: CASSPSAGRSGGAFF. The CDR3 nucleotides are TGTGCCAGCAGTCCTTCGGCGGGACGGAGCGGAGGGGCTTTCTTT.

The chain has TRBV20-1 and TRBJ2-2; D tentatively reads TRBD1 or TRBD2 (5 bases each). Trimming removed 4 bases at V and 6 bases at J, with 18 bases between. Per the germline V gene, CDR1 is DFQATT and CDR2 is SNEGSKA (reference sequence). The CDR3 is 15 amino acids. The CDR3 region is CSAMSFRGVAGELFF. The CDR3 nucleotides are TGCAGTGCTATGAGCTTCCGAGGGGTCGCCGGGGAGCTGTTTTTT.

This clonotype has more than one count but fewer than ten. This rearrangement joins TRBV12-3 or TRBV12-4 to TRBJ2-2; possibly TRBD1 or TRBD2 for D (5 bases each). This CDR3 region has 14 residues. Trimming took 7 bases from V and 1 from J, leaving 10 bases between them. CDR3 DNA: TGTGCCAGCATCTCGGGGCTGAACACCGGGGAGCTGTTTTTT. Its protein is CASISGLNTGELFF.

The sample holds many counts of this clonotype. The V call is TRBV25-1, the J call TRBJ2-7; a possible D gene is TRBD1 (7 bases). V lost 2 bases and J 3 bases, leaving 14 bases between the germline ends. CDR3 length: 15 amino acids. The germline V gene has CDR1 MGHDK and CDR2 SYGVNS. The CDR3 is CASSERGTAGYEQYF. CDR3 bases: TGTGCCAGCAGTGAACGGGGGACAGCGGGCTACGAGCAGTACTTC.

In this sample, this clonotype turned up once. The chain carries TRBV6-5 and TRBJ2-7; unclear D gene. V gave up 0 bases and J gave up 5 bases, with 8 bases separating them. The CDR3 has 13 residues. Germline loops: CDR1 MNHEY, CDR2 SVGAGI. The CDR3 DNA follows: TGTGCCAGCAGTTACTCGACTCCCGACGAGCAGTACTTC. Its protein product is CASSYSTPDEQYF.

Only a few counts were recorded for this clonotype. This chain joins TRBV18 and TRBJ2-7, with D possibly matching TRBD2 (5 bases). Germline CDR1 reads KGHSH; CDR2 reads LQKENI. The CDR3 runs 14 residues. V was shortened by 4 bases and J by 5 bases, with 15 bases between the two germline ends. DNA for the CDR3: TGTGCCAGCTCACGCACGGGGTCCACCCACGAGCAGTACTTC. Translated, it gives CASSRTGSTHEQYF.

This clonotype was seen ten or more times. CDR3 coding DNA: TGTGCCAGCAGTTACGAGAGGGCTAGCGGGAGTGGCGGAGATACGCAGTATTTT. As protein: CASSYERASGSGGDTQYF. The rearrangement uses TRBV6-2 or TRBV6-3 and TRBJ2-3; 10 positions agree with TRBD2. CDR1 is MNHEY, CDR2 SVGEGT, per germline. The V segment lost 2 bases and the J segment 5 bases; nucleotides outside the gene matches: 13. The CDR3 spans 18 residues.

The V call is TRBV29-1, the J call TRBJ1-1; D is ambiguous. This CDR3 region has 12 residues. V shed 3 bases and J shed 1 base, with 6 bases lying between them. Germline loops: CDR1 SQVTM, CDR2 ANQGSEA. CDR3 residues: CSVDAQNTEAFF. In DNA form, the CDR3 reads TGCAGCGTTGATGCGCAGAACACTGAAGCTTTCTTT.

At least ten counts were recorded for this clonotype. The CDR3 spells CASSGPAGMAYEQYF. The CDR3 bases are TGTGCCAGCAGTGGCCCGGCAGGTATGGCCTACGAGCAGTACTTC. The chain carries TRBV6-1 and TRBJ2-7; D unresolved. Germline CDR1 and CDR2: MNHNS and SASEGT. Deletions cut 4 bases from V and 2 bases from J, with 15 bases between. The CDR3 consists of 15 residues.

The rearrangement joins TRBV7-8 to TRBJ1-1; 7 positions agree with TRBD1. The CDR3 has 13 amino acids. V shed 2 bases, J shed 8 bases, and the junction held 5 bases outside the gene matches. The germline V gene encodes CDR1 SGHVS and CDR2 FQNEAQ. This CDR3 is CASSLIGDSEAFF. CDR3 in DNA: TGTGCCAGCAGCTTAATAGGGGACAGCGAAGCTTTCTTT.

Many counts were recorded for this clonotype. The chain couples TRBV12-3 or TRBV12-4 to TRBJ1-6, with D tentatively TRBD1 (5 bases). The germline V and J ends were trimmed by 3 bases and 9 bases, with 21 bases remaining between them. The CDR3 has 17 residues. The CDR3 region has the DNA TGTGCCAGCAGTTTCCGACCATGGGGGAAAATCGGTTCACCCCTCCACTTT. Translating gives CASSFRPWGKIGSPLHF.

This clonotype was detected only a few times. V and J are TRBV18 and TRBJ2-2; D remains unclear. The CDR3 has 12 residues. The germline V and J ends were trimmed by 6 bases and 15 bases, with 17 bases remaining between them. The germline CDR1 and CDR2 sequences are KGHSH and LQKENI. The CDR3 DNA reads TGTGCCAGCTCTTCCTCCGGGTCGTGGTTGTTTTTT. As protein: CASSSSGSWLFF.

This rearrangement joins TRBV30 to TRBJ1-5, with TRBD1 matching 9 bases. Losses at the gene ends were 5 bases for V and 6 bases for J; bases not matched to a gene: 5. Germline CDR1 GTSNPN, CDR2 SVGIG (reference sequence). The length of the CDR3 is 13 residues. Here the CDR3 reads CAWGMTGGQPQHF. CDR3 nucleotide sequence: TGTGCCTGGGGAATGACAGGGGGTCAGCCCCAGCATTTT. Full variable domain (rest looked up from reference TRBV30 and TRBJ1-5): SQTIHQWPATLVQPVGSPLSLECTVEGTSNPNLYWYRQAAGRGLQLLFYSVGIGQISSEVPQNLSASRPQDRQFILSSKKLLLSDSGFYLCAWGMTGGQPQHFGDGTRLSIL.

This clonotype was recorded many times. The chain joins TRBV6-5 to TRBJ1-2, with D perhaps matching TRBD1 (6 bases). Germline V CDR1 and CDR2: MNHEY, SVGAGI. V lost 0 bases and J lost 4, with 18 bases in between. CDR3 length: 17 amino acids. CDR3 sequence: CASSYSPSQGTSYGYTF. Written as DNA, the CDR3 is TGTGCCAGCAGTTACTCGCCATCACAGGGAACTAGCTATGGCTACACCTTC.

This clonotype was seen at least ten times. The chain has TRBV27 and TRBJ1-2; TRBD1 agrees at 9 bases. Germline V lookup: CDR1 MNHEY, CDR2 SMNVEV (reference sequence). The CDR3 has 16 amino acids. V was clipped by 5 bases and J by 2 bases; unmatched bases: 9. CDR3 sequence reads: CASSRLRTGANYGYTF. CDR3 nucleotide sequence: TGTGCCAGCAGTCGATTACGGACAGGGGCGAACTATGGCTACACCTTC.

The chain is built from TRBV7-8 and TRBJ1-2; TRBD1 agrees at 8 bases. Germline loops: CDR1 SGHVS, CDR2 FQNEAQ. J lost 1 base, V lost 4 bases, and 5 bases had no gene match. CDR3 length: 15 residues. CDR3 sequence (DNA): TGTGCCAGCAGCTCCGGACAGGGCCTTAACTATGGCTACACCTTC. Protein sequence: CASSSGQGLNYGYTF.

This clonotype was recorded many times. This chain joins TRBV5-6 and TRBJ2-5; perhaps TRBD1 as D (5 bases). V was shortened by 2 bases and J by 1 base, with 9 bases between the two germline ends. In germline, CDR1 is SGHDT, CDR2 YYEEEE. The CDR3 consists of 14 residues. The CDR3 reads CASSFGHLQETQYF. The CDR3 DNA reads TGTGCCAGCAGCTTCGGACACCTCCAAGAGACCCAGTACTTC.

V usage is TRBV15 and J usage is TRBJ2-7, with a tentative D call TRBD2 (5 bases). The CDR3 is made up of 14 amino acids. Germline-derived CDR1 and CDR2 are LNHNV and YYDKDF (reference sequence). The V gene lost 1 base and the J gene lost 4 bases, with 11 bases spanning the gap. CDR3 in amino acids: CATSRVRGYYEQYF. The CDR3 region has the DNA TGTGCCACCAGCAGAGTTCGGGGATATTACGAGCAGTACTTC.